The 9 T cell receptor beta chains reported below all come from one sample, sequenced in a study of CD8+ T cells in alopecia areata. Documented treatment: oral pan-JAK inhibitor, 5-10 mg twice daily. Sequencing used cDNA as its template, made by extracting RNA and reverse transcribing it. The method was immunoSEQ multiplex PCR; TCRdb's version includes in-frame clones alone and lacks a portion of them. The table lists a few hundred thousand clones, around two fifths of them singletons. The sequencing here drew on CD4+ T cells sorted from blood, taken at approximately week 31, from a patient treated with tofacitinib. Receptors originate from a human donor with alopecia areata.

The chain has TRBV5-1 and TRBJ2-3; D unresolved. Germline assignment: CDR1 SGHRS and CDR2 YFSETQ. Between the trimmed V and J ends, which lost 0 bases and 0 bases, there was a span of 17 bases. This CDR3 is 18 amino acids long. CDR3 nucleotide sequence: TGCGCCAGCAGCTTGGGGTTAAATCGACCGGCTAGCACAGATACGCAGTATTTT. As protein: CASSLGLNRPASTDTQYF.

This clone was detected a few times. The CDR3 nucleotides read TGTGCCTGGAGCCCGACAGGATACTCCTACAATGAGCAGTTCTTC. Its protein product is CAWSPTGYSYNEQFF. The chain uses TRBV30 and TRBJ2-1, with D tentatively TRBD1 (6 bases). Between the trimmed V and J ends, which lost 3 bases and 0 bases, there was a span of 12 bases. Per the germline V gene, CDR1 is GTSNPN and CDR2 is SVGIG (reference sequence). This CDR3 spans 15 amino acids.

The chain links TRBV20-1 to TRBJ2-3, with D tentatively TRBD2 (5 bases). Germline assignment: CDR1 DFQATT and CDR2 SNEGSKA (reference sequence). CDR3 length: 10 amino acids. The CDR3 bases are TGCAGCCTGGGGAGAGATACGCAGTATTTT. Its protein is CSLGRDTQYF.

The chain recombines TRBV5-6 with TRBJ2-1, with TRBD2 identical over 9 bases. The junction had 4 bases not matched to a gene; V was cut back by 0 bases and J by 15 bases. Germline V CDR1 and CDR2: SGHDT, YYEEEE. CDR3 length: 12 amino acids. The CDR3 reads CASSLVSGSRFF. The CDR3 coding sequence is TGTGCCAGCAGCTTGGTTAGCGGGAGTAGGTTCTTC.

The genes are TRBV9 and TRBJ1-4, with D hard to call. Germline lookup yields CDR1 SGDLS and CDR2 YYNGEE. Trimming took 3 bases from V and 7 from J, leaving 10 bases between them. There are 13 residues in the CDR3. The CDR3 region has the DNA TGTGCCAGCAGCGGGGCCGCGGGTGAAAAACTGTTTTTT. Protein product: CASSGAAGEKLFF.

This clone was seen only a few times. V and J are TRBV25-1 and TRBJ2-7, with 7 bases fitting TRBD1. The CDR3 totals 15 residues. The germline V gene encodes CDR1 MGHDK and CDR2 SYGVNS. V dropped 6 bases and J dropped 2; count of bases not matched to a gene: 10. The CDR3 DNA follows: TGTGCCAGCAGCGACCCTTCCGGACAGGCCTACGAGCAGTACTTC. Encoded protein: CASSDPSGQAYEQYF.

This clone appeared many times. The gene calls are TRBV25-1 and TRBJ2-1; D is possibly TRBD1 or TRBD2 (5 bases each). Trimming stripped 5 bases from V and 6 bases from J, with 11 bases between. The CDR3 sequence is 13 residues long. Germline V gene sequence: CDR1 MGHDK, CDR2 SYGVNS. The CDR3 loop reads CASSPWDLNEQFF. The CDR3 bases are TGTGCCAGCAGTCCCTGGGACCTCAATGAGCAGTTCTTC.

This clone was counted a few times. The chain employs TRBV7-6 and TRBJ1-4; TRBD1 matches 9 bases. The germline CDR1 and CDR2 sequences are SGHVS and FNYEAQ. CDR3 length: 17 amino acids. J was trimmed by 8 bases and V by 2 bases; bases with no gene match: 12. The CDR3 DNA follows: TGTGCCAGCAGCTTACGGGGTCGGGACAGGGTGCGAGAAAAACTGTTTTTT. This gives the protein CASSLRGRDRVREKLFF. Based on the CDR3 plus reference TRBV7-6 and TRBJ1-4, the full variable domain is GAGVSQSPRYKVTKRGQDVALRCDPISGHVSLYWYRQALGQGPEFLTYFNYEAQQDKSGLPNDRFSAERPEGSISTLTIQRTEQRDSAMYRCASSLRGRDRVREKLFFGSGTQLSVL.

This clone was detected only a few times. The chain recombines TRBV5-5 with TRBJ1-5; possibly TRBD1 for D (6 bases). Germline-derived CDR1 and CDR2 are SGHKS and YYEKEE (reference sequence). The CDR3 spans 15 residues. Deletions cut 0 bases from V and 2 bases from J, with 9 bases between. CDR3 sequence (DNA): TGTGCCAGCAGCTTGGGAAGACAGGGCAATCAGCCCCAGCATTTT. This codes for CASSLGRQGNQPQHF.